This paragraph covers one TCR beta chain sequence. The CDR3 is 13 amino acids. Germline V gene lookup returns CDR1 SGHDN and CDR2 FVKESK. Trimming shortened V by 4 bases and J by 12 bases, and 13 bases separated the two germline ends. The data were obtained in a study of T cells in Graves' hyperthyroidism and ophthalmopathy. From RNA transcripts, TCR beta CDR3 regions were amplified. In the first-round RT-PCR of the TCR CDR3, the HTBI primer set was used. TCRdb used MiXCR to reprocess the multiplex PCR reads, holding one entry per CDR3 protein. The sample has 500,000 to 600,000 distinct CDR3 sequences; approximately 16% are singletons.

The TCR was taken from a woman aged 18-30 years with Graves' hyperthyroidism. The chain joins TRBV14 to TRBJ1-6; D unresolved. Sequencing was performed on blood. In DNA, the CDR3 is TGTGCCAGCAGCCCCGGTATTCCGGAACCCCTCCACTTT. Translation: CASSPGIPEPLHF.